One and the same sample provided the 26 T cell receptor beta chains below, sequenced in a study of T cells in Graves' hyperthyroidism and ophthalmopathy. Amplification of TCR beta CDR3 regions used RNA as the template. The HTBI set primed first-round TCR CDR3 RT-PCR. MiXCR was run by TCRdb on the multiplex PCR reads, yielding one entry per CDR3 protein. This table holds 800,000 or so distinct CDR3 sequences, 38% found once. Material: blood. All receptors come from a man aged 18-30 years with Graves' hyperthyroidism.

This clonotype was seen just once. This chain joins TRBV15 and TRBJ1-4, with 9 bases identical to TRBD1. CDR1 and CDR2 (germline): LNHNV, YYDKDF (reference sequence). The V segment lost 5 bases and the J segment 9 bases; nucleotides outside the gene matches: 4. CDR3 length: 13 amino acids. The CDR3 region has the DNA TGTGCCACCAGCGGTACAGGGGGCCAAAAACTGTTTTTT. It encodes CATSGTGGQKLFF.

The CDR3 sequence is CASSQDPTQGVEKLFF. The CDR3 DNA follows: TGTGCCAGCAGCCAAGATCCAACGCAGGGGGTCGAAAAACTGTTTTTT. The J gene is TRBJ1-4, the V gene TRBV14; 7 bases match TRBD1. Germline CDR1 reads SGHDN; CDR2 reads FVKESK. The V gene end was trimmed by 0 bases and the J gene end by 8 bases; junction bases not matched to a gene: 9. The CDR3 contains 16 residues.

This sequence joins TRBV19 and TRBJ2-2; 8 bases agree with TRBD1. Germline-derived CDR1 and CDR2 are LNHDA and SQIVND (reference sequence). CDR3 length: 15 amino acids. V lost 4 bases and J lost 0; bases outside the gene matches: 1. The DNA for the CDR3 is TGTGCCAGTAGTAAACAGGGGGCGAACACCGGGGAGCTGTTTTTT. It encodes CASSKQGANTGELFF.

The rearrangement links TRBV7-2 to TRBJ1-3, with D possibly being TRBD1 (6 bases). This CDR3 has 15 residues. V was pared by 4 bases and J by 1 base, with 11 bases between. Germline V gene lookup returns CDR1 SGHTA and CDR2 FQGNSA. The CDR3, as DNA: TGTGCCAGCAGCTCGGACAGCCTATCTGGAAACACCATATATTTT. Its protein is CASSSDSLSGNTIYF.

This clonotype was counted at least ten times. For the CDR3, the DNA is TGCAGTGCTAGAGTCAGGGGGACTCAGCCCCAGCATTTT. This codes for CSARVRGTQPQHF. This chain joins TRBV20-1 and TRBJ1-5; 7 positions agree with TRBD1. The CDR3 is made up of 13 amino acids. V was clipped by 1 base and J by 6 bases; unmatched bases: 3. The germline V gene has CDR1 DFQATT and CDR2 SNEGSKA (reference sequence).

The V and J genes are TRBV7-8 and TRBJ2-7; no reliable D call. The CDR3 length is 15 residues. The germline gives CDR1 SGHVS, CDR2 FQNEAQ. The V gene lost 8 bases and the J gene lost 2 bases, with 19 bases spanning the gap. The CDR3 is CASSPKGGPTYEQYF. CDR3 bases: TGTGCCAGCTCCCCGAAGGGCGGTCCGACCTACGAGCAGTACTTC.

This sequence joins TRBV29-1 and TRBJ2-5, with D possibly matching TRBD2 (6 bases). Trimming stripped 3 bases from V and 3 bases from J, with 17 bases between. Germline-derived CDR1 and CDR2 are SQVTM and ANQGSEA. This CDR3 spans 15 amino acids. The CDR3 region is CSVDGTGDFEETQYF. For the CDR3, the DNA is TGCAGCGTTGACGGAACCGGGGACTTCGAAGAGACCCAGTACTTC.

This clonotype has at least ten counts. CDR3: CATSSLGTGSPLHF. The CDR3 nucleotides read TGTGCCACCAGCTCCCTGGGGACTGGATCGCCCCTCCACTTT. V gene TRBV15 combines with J gene TRBJ1-6, with D tentatively TRBD1 (5 bases). This CDR3 contains 14 residues. Germline CDR1 reads LNHNV; CDR2 reads YYDKDF (reference sequence). Deletions cut 5 bases from V and 13 bases from J, with 18 bases between.

This clonotype was observed a handful of times. V and J are TRBV6-5 and TRBJ1-1, with TRBD1 as a possible D gene (6 bases). Deletions cut 4 bases from V and 1 base from J, with 10 bases between. The V gene's germline CDR1 is MNHEY and CDR2 SVGAGI. This CDR3 comprises 14 residues. CDR3 in amino acids: CASSFDRWNTEAFF. The CDR3 bases are TGTGCCAGCAGTTTCGACAGGTGGAACACTGAAGCTTTCTTT.

The sample holds many counts of this clonotype. The V gene is TRBV7-9, the J gene TRBJ1-4, with 8 bases fitting TRBD1. This CDR3 is built from 14 residues. In germline, CDR1 is SEHNR, CDR2 FQNEAQ (reference sequence). V dropped 5 bases and J dropped 8; count of bases not matched to a gene: 7. In DNA form, the CDR3 reads TGTGCCAGCAGCGTAACAGGGGGTCGCGAAAAACTGTTTTTT. Residues: CASSVTGGREKLFF.

V and J are TRBV6-1 and TRBJ1-1; D is unclear. The CDR3 has 14 amino acids. V was trimmed by 3 bases and J by 4 bases, leaving 12 bases between them. Per germline, CDR1 MNHNS and CDR2 SASEGT. The CDR3 loop is CASSDESLGTEAFF. CDR3 coding DNA: TGTGCCAGCAGTGACGAGTCTTTGGGCACTGAAGCTTTCTTT.

J is TRBJ1-3 and V is TRBV5-1; 9 bases are shared with TRBD1. Looked up from germline, CDR1 is SGHRS and CDR2 is YFSETQ. J lost 9 bases, V lost 4 bases, and 8 bases had no gene match. This CDR3 spans 14 amino acids. CDR3 in amino acids: CASSPDGQGITIYF. In DNA, the CDR3 is TGCGCCAGCAGCCCTGATGGACAGGGGATCACCATATATTTT.

The CDR3 here is CSQGLNTEAFF. CDR3 nucleotides: TGCAGCCAGGGCCTGAACACTGAAGCTTTCTTT. The chain couples TRBV29-1 to TRBJ1-1; D might be TRBD1 (5 bases). V was shortened by 8 bases and J by 0 bases, with 7 bases between the two germline ends. This CDR3 is 11 amino acids long. The germline V gene has CDR1 SQVTM and CDR2 ANQGSEA.

V is TRBV2 and J is TRBJ2-7, with D perhaps being TRBD1 or TRBD2 (6 bases each). From germline, CDR1 is SNHLY and CDR2 FYNNEI. The ends were cut back, 5 bases at V and 5 bases at J, with 19 bases in the middle. The CDR3 spans 15 residues. CDR3 loop: CASSLSWQRGHEQYF. CDR3 DNA sequence: TGTGCCAGCAGTTTATCGTGGCAACGGGGGCACGAGCAGTACTTC.

In the case of this clonotype: A much larger clone differs by one base, so this may be a read error. J is TRBJ2-5 and V is TRBV2, with a possible D match to TRBD1 (5 bases). Germline loops: CDR1 SNHLY, CDR2 FYNNEI. The length of the CDR3 is 13 residues. CDR3 amino acids: CASTLGQEETQCF. The CDR3 bases are TGTGCCAGCACCTTGGGGCAGGAAGAGACCCAGTGCTTC.

The chain joins TRBV7-9 to TRBJ1-2; 9 bases are a match to TRBD1. V trimming: 9 bases; J trimming: 8 bases; junction bases outside the gene matches: 10. The CDR3 spans 13 residues. Germline V CDR1 and CDR2: SEHNR, FQNEAQ (reference sequence). Here the CDR3 DNA reads TGTGCCAGTTCCACAGGGGGCGCGGAGGGCTACACCTTC. Its translation is CASSTGGAEGYTF. Complete variable domain (other parts from reference TRBV7-9 and TRBJ1-2): DTGVSQNPRHKITKRGQNVTFRCDPISEHNRLYWYRQTLGQGPEFLTYFQNEAQLEKSRLLSDRFSAERPKGSFSTLEIQRTEQGDSAMYLCASSTGGAEGYTFGSGTRLTVV.

At least ten counts were recorded for this clonotype. The V call is TRBV5-1, the J call TRBJ1-2; D call uncertain. The CDR3 has 12 amino acids. V shed 4 bases and J shed 6 bases, with 10 bases lying between them. Germline CDR1 reads SGHRS; CDR2 reads YFSETQ. CDR3 sequence: CASSLGENGYTF. CDR3 nucleotide sequence: TGCGCCAGCAGCCTCGGGGAGAATGGCTACACCTTC.

The table lists this clonotype with many counts. This chain joins TRBV15 and TRBJ1-6; D not certain. From germline, CDR1 is LNHNV and CDR2 YYDKDF (reference sequence). Deletions cut 1 base from V and 5 bases from J, with 6 bases between. The CDR3 extends over 14 amino acids. The CDR3 loop is CATSRAVDNSPLHF. The CDR3 DNA is TGTGCCACCAGCAGAGCGGTAGATAATTCACCCCTCCACTTT.

This clonotype was picked up a small number of times. The rearrangement links TRBV13 to TRBJ1-2; D is ambiguous. Germline V CDR1 and CDR2: PRHDT, FYEKMQ (reference sequence). The V gene lost 5 bases and the J gene lost 5 bases, with 12 bases spanning the gap. CDR3 length equals 13 residues. The CDR3 nucleotides read TGTGCCAGCAGCCCCACCGACGGGTATGGCTACACCTTC. It codes for CASSPTDGYGYTF.

This clonotype was seen many times. The rearrangement joins TRBV29-1 to TRBJ1-2; D might be TRBD1 (5 bases). Trimming left V 4 bases short and J 7 bases short, with 16 bases between. Germline V gene sequence: CDR1 SQVTM, CDR2 ANQGSEA. The CDR3 length is 13 residues. Here the CDR3 DNA reads TGCAGCGTTGCCCATTCGACAGACCGTGGCTACACCTTC. Translation: CSVAHSTDRGYTF.

This clonotype was seen many times. The CDR3 loop is CASSADLYSNQPQHF. The CDR3 nucleotides are TGTGCCAGCAGCGCCGACCTCTATAGCAATCAGCCCCAGCATTTT. V is TRBV7-9 and J is TRBJ1-5; D not resolved. The CDR3 runs 15 residues. The V end lost 5 bases, the J end lost 0 bases, and 11 bases lay between the germline ends. Germline loops: CDR1 SEHNR, CDR2 FQNEAQ (reference sequence).

The V gene is TRBV7-9, the J gene TRBJ2-2; 8 bases line up with TRBD1. J gave up 3 bases and V 5 bases, and 11 bases lay outside the gene matches. Per germline, CDR1 SEHNR and CDR2 FQNEAQ (reference sequence). This CDR3 contains 17 residues. The CDR3 spells CASSQLGQASYTGELFF. The CDR3 DNA is TGTGCCAGCAGCCAACTGGGACAGGCCTCGTACACCGGGGAGCTGTTTTTT.

CDR3 DNA: TGTGCCAGCAGTGTAAATAACAATGAGCAGTTCTTC. Translating gives CASSVNNNEQFF. This chain connects TRBV2 to TRBJ2-1; D is unresolved. CDR1 SNHLY and CDR2 FYNNEI come from the germline V gene. This CDR3 is built from 12 residues. Trimming removed 4 bases from V and 5 bases from J, with 6 bases in between.

This clonotype was seen a handful of times. CDR3 nucleotide sequence: TGTGCCAGCAGCTTAGCTACAGCCCCCTCGTCTGCTTTCTTT. Its protein product is CASSLATAPSSAFF. This chain links TRBV7-9 with TRBJ1-1, with unresolved D. This CDR3 has 14 amino acids. Germline V CDR1 and CDR2: SEHNR, FQNEAQ (reference sequence). V was trimmed by 0 bases and J by 11 bases, leaving 16 bases between them.

This chain links TRBV29-1 with TRBJ1-4; 9 bases align to TRBD1. The CDR3 has 14 amino acids. V lost 8 bases, J lost 5 bases, and 9 bases stayed unmatched. CDR1 and CDR2 (germline): SQVTM, ANQGSEA. CDR3 region: CSTDAGQGNEKLFF. In DNA, the CDR3 is TGCAGCACGGATGCGGGACAGGGAAATGAAAAACTGTTTTTT.

There are many counts of this clonotype. The J gene is TRBJ1-3, the V gene TRBV20-1; D not certain. This CDR3 comprises 13 residues. CDR1 DFQATT and CDR2 SNEGSKA come from the germline V gene (reference sequence). The ends were cut back, 2 bases at V and 1 base at J, with 6 bases in the middle. This CDR3 reads CSARRESGNTIYF. In DNA, the CDR3 is TGCAGTGCTAGACGGGAGTCTGGAAACACCATATATTTT.